This TCR beta chain derives from a study of beta chain features in type 1 diabetes. The wider study: Examination of sorted cells across all samples involved more than 85,000,000 cells.

The V end lost 2 bases, the J end lost 4 bases, and 13 bases lay between the germline ends. This CDR3 is built from 15 residues. Looked up from germline, CDR1 is MGHRA and CDR2 is YSYEKL. Comment on this clone: The target antigen is unknown.

Expressed TCRB transcripts were sequenced because the isolated RNA had all been reverse transcribed beforehand. Data came from immunoSEQ multiplex PCR; TCRdb stores just in-frame clones and leaves some out. The data show about 220,000 clones, about a tenth seen once. A CD45RO/CCR7/CD25/CD127/CD95/CD27 panel sorted naive, central memory, regulatory and stem cell-like memory CD4+ cells. Sorted populations were all over 98% pure. General observations from the study: In type 1 diabetes patients, VDJ junctions had fewer insertions; deletions at these junctions were more frequent.

The chain employs TRBV4-1 and TRBJ2-3; D may be TRBD1 (7 bases). The specimen was central memory CD4+ T cells from blood. This receptor was taken from a man in his late teens or twenties in good health. The CDR3 DNA is TGCGCCAGCAGCCAACTGGGCGGGACAGCAGATACGCAGTATTTT. This gives the protein CASSQLGGTADTQYF.